The 30 T cell receptor beta chains listed next were all sequenced from one sample in a study of blood T cell repertoires in COVID-19. Produced via immunoSEQ multiplex PCR; TCRdb's table is partial and in-frame only. The sample gives approximately 280,000 clones, around nine tenths of which show up once; over 2.5% is in the top ten. Sequencing was performed on PBMCs or T cells enriched from blood (not recorded which). The receptors stem from a woman aged 18-30 years who had recovered from COVID-19.

Details on this clone: The same CDR3 is also encoded by other DNA sequences in this sample. The J gene is TRBJ2-7, the V gene TRBV5-4; 10 positions match TRBD1. The trim removed 2 bases at V and 4 bases at J, leaving 3 bases unmatched. The CDR3 runs 14 residues. Looked up from germline, CDR1 is SGHNT and CDR2 is YYREEE (reference sequence). The CDR3 sequence is CASSFGQGGYEQYF. CDR3 DNA sequence: TGTGCCAGCAGCTTCGGACAGGGGGGGTACGAGCAGTACTTC.

The chain carries TRBV5-5 and TRBJ2-7, with a weak D call TRBD1 (6 bases). This CDR3 is built from 13 residues. Germline V lookup: CDR1 SGHKS, CDR2 YYEKEE (reference sequence). With 5 bases removed from V and 5 bases from J, the gap between germline ends came to 14 bases. CDR3 in amino acids: CASRQQGFHEQYF. The DNA for the CDR3 is TGTGCCAGCAGGCAACAGGGTTTCCACGAGCAGTACTTC.

This chain uses TRBV5-1 with TRBJ1-2; 7 bases line up with TRBD1. Germline CDR1 reads SGHRS; CDR2 reads YFSETQ. This CDR3 is built from 16 residues. V gave up 0 bases and J gave up 3 bases; unmatched junction bases: 8. The CDR3 protein is CASSLGKGDRYYGYTF. DNA for the CDR3: TGCGCCAGCAGCTTGGGGAAAGGGGACAGATACTATGGCTACACCTTC.

The chain couples TRBV30 to TRBJ1-4; D uncertain. Germline V CDR1 and CDR2: GTSNPN, SVGIG (reference sequence). The CDR3 is 12 amino acids. The ends were cut back, 4 bases at V and 7 bases at J, with 10 bases in the middle. In nucleotides, the CDR3 is TGTGCCTGGACGGGAGAGACTGAAAAACTGTTTTTT. It yields the protein CAWTGETEKLFF.

The CDR3 here is CSVEDQGVEGTRYEEETQYF. The CDR3 nucleotides are TGCAGCGTTGAAGATCAAGGGGTAGAGGGGACTAGATACGAAGAAGAGACCCAGTACTTC. V usage is TRBV29-1 and J usage is TRBJ2-5; 8 bases align to TRBD2. Germline lookup yields CDR1 SQVTM and CDR2 ANQGSEA. The ends lost 0 bases at V and 3 bases at J; junction bases unmatched: 21. The CDR3 loop spans 20 amino acids.

The chain recombines TRBV21-1 with TRBJ2-7; the table's D gene call, TRBD1, was not cross checked with the DNA. TRBV21-1 is designated a pseudogene. This CDR3 has 15 amino acids. For the CDR3, the DNA is TGTGCCAGCAGCAAAGCAGGGGAAGTATACTACGAGCAGTACTTC. Amino acids: CASSKAGEVYYEQYF.

This chain joins TRBV4-3 and TRBJ2-3; 10 bases match TRBD2. Per the germline V gene, CDR1 is LGHNA and CDR2 is YSLEER. CDR3 size: 18 residues. J lost 6 bases, V lost 3 bases, and 15 bases had no gene match. The CDR3 is CASSQDRGGAGGPDTQYF. Here the CDR3 DNA reads TGCGCCAGCAGCCAGGATAGGGGTGGAGCGGGGGGGCCCGATACGCAGTATTTT.

This clone appeared a single time. CDR3 sequence: CSASRTGLSNQPQHF. CDR3 DNA sequence: TGCAGTGCTAGTAGGACAGGGTTGAGCAATCAGCCCCAGCATTTT. The chain uses TRBV20-1 and TRBJ1-5; 8 positions agree with TRBD1. This CDR3 has 15 residues. J lost 1 base, V lost 3 bases, and 5 bases had no gene match. Germline CDR1 and CDR2: DFQATT and SNEGSKA (reference sequence).

The CDR3 loop is CASHHLTGGAYEQYF. In DNA form, the CDR3 reads TGTGCCAGCCATCACCTGACAGGGGGGGCCTACGAGCAGTACTTC. This chain joins TRBV6-5 and TRBJ2-7; 9 positions match TRBD1. V gave up 8 bases and J gave up 2 bases; unmatched junction bases: 10. The CDR3 is 15 amino acids. CDR1 and CDR2 from the germline V gene are MNHEY and SVGAGI.

This clone was counted a few times. The chain couples TRBV14 to TRBJ1-1, with D possibly matching TRBD1 (6 bases). CDR1 and CDR2 from the germline V gene are SGHDN and FVKESK. The CDR3 spans 14 residues. V shed 7 bases and J shed 1 base, with 13 bases lying between them. As DNA, the CDR3 is TGTGCCAGCACCACCTCCAGGGGGAACACTGAAGCTTTCTTT. Its translation: CASTTSRGNTEAFF.

The chain links TRBV5-1 to TRBJ1-4; the D gene is possibly TRBD1 (5 bases). The germline gives CDR1 SGHRS, CDR2 YFSETQ. This CDR3 comprises 15 residues. The V end was cut by 0 bases, the J end by 5 bases, with 11 bases between. In nucleotides, the CDR3 is TGCGCCAGCAGCTTGGCCATGGGGCAGAATGAAAAACTGTTTTTT. Translating it yields CASSLAMGQNEKLFF.

This clone was observed once. The chain carries TRBV7-2 and TRBJ2-1; tentative D call: TRBD2 (7 bases). V was clipped by 3 bases and J by 2 bases, with 14 bases between them. Germline assignment: CDR1 SGHTA and CDR2 FQGNSA. The CDR3 runs to 16 residues. The DNA of the CDR3 is TGTGCCAGCAGCTTGGGGGCTAGCGGACCCTACAATGAGCAGTTCTTC. The encoded protein is CASSLGASGPYNEQFF.

This clone was detected only once. The V gene is TRBV15, the J gene TRBJ1-1, with a possible D match to TRBD1 (5 bases). Germline V gene lookup returns CDR1 LNHNV and CDR2 YYDKDF (reference sequence). With 0 bases removed from V and 6 bases from J, the gap between germline ends came to 14 bases. The CDR3 runs to 15 residues. CDR3 sequence: CATSRDRGGSPEAFF. For the CDR3, the DNA is TGTGCCACCAGCAGAGATCGCGGGGGGAGCCCTGAAGCTTTCTTT.

In DNA form, the CDR3 reads TGTGCCAGTAGTACCGGGGGGACCGGCACAGATACGCAGTATTTT. This gives the protein CASSTGGTGTDTQYF. The J gene is TRBJ2-3, the V gene TRBV19, with 7 bases aligning to TRBD2. The CDR3 runs to 15 residues. The V segment lost 4 bases and the J segment 1 base; nucleotides outside the gene matches: 5. Germline V gives CDR1 LNHDA, CDR2 SQIVND (reference sequence).

The gene calls are TRBV7-9 and TRBJ2-7; D might be TRBD1 (6 bases). This CDR3 comprises 15 residues. Germline values: CDR1 SEHNR, CDR2 FQNEAQ (reference sequence). Trimming pared 6 bases from V and 1 base from J, leaving 16 bases between. The CDR3 sequence is CASSNTGIVSYEQYF. As DNA, the CDR3 is TGTGCCAGCAGTAACACAGGGATTGTTTCCTACGAGCAGTACTTC.

The chain recombines TRBV30 with TRBJ1-1; TRBD1 is a possible D gene (5 bases). The CDR3 spans 16 residues. V dropped 5 bases and J dropped 1 base, with 20 bases sitting between them. Germline values: CDR1 GTSNPN, CDR2 SVGIG (reference sequence). In DNA form, the CDR3 reads TGTGCCTGGTCGGGAGGGGAATCAGGCGCGAACACTGAAGCTTTCTTT. This codes for CAWSGGESGANTEAFF.

This chain uses TRBV6-1 with TRBJ1-2; D may be TRBD1 (6 bases). This CDR3 is 17 amino acids long. Trimming removed 3 bases at V and 2 bases at J, with 19 bases between. The germline gives CDR1 MNHNS, CDR2 SASEGT. CDR3 amino acids: CASSDTYTGRRNYGYTF. The CDR3 nucleotides read TGTGCCAGCAGTGATACCTATACAGGGAGACGGAACTATGGCTACACCTTC.

The CDR3 protein is CASSPGQGLNYGYTF. The CDR3 nucleotides are TGTGCCAGCAGCCCCGGACAGGGCCTGAACTATGGCTACACCTTC. The chain joins TRBV3-1 (or the pseudogene TRBV3-2) to TRBJ1-2; the match to TRBD1 covers 8 bases. With V trimmed by 4 bases and J by 2 bases, 6 bases remained unmatched. Germline V gene lookup returns CDR1 LGHDT and CDR2 YNNKEL (reference sequence). There are 15 residues in the CDR3.

This clone was found a few times. The chain joins TRBV5-6 to TRBJ1-1, with 8 nucleotides matching TRBD1. V shed 4 bases and J 5 bases; nucleotides not matched to a gene: 10. The germline CDR1 and CDR2 sequences are SGHDT and YYEEEE. The length of the CDR3 is 15 residues. CDR3: CASSPMDRAITEAFF. The DNA of the CDR3 is TGTGCCAGCAGCCCAATGGACAGGGCGATAACTGAAGCTTTCTTT.

The chain employs TRBV7-2 and TRBJ2-1, with 11 bases that match TRBD2. Trimming cost V 3 bases and J 5 bases; bases outside gene matches: 3. CDR3 length: 15 residues. Germline CDR1 is SGHTA and CDR2 is FQGNSA. The CDR3, as DNA: TGTGCCAGCAGCTTTTTGACTAGCGGGGACAATGAGCAGTTCTTC. Amino acid sequence: CASSFLTSGDNEQFF. The entire variable domain, with the rest obtained from reference TRBV7-2 and TRBJ2-1, is as follows: GAGVSQSPSNKVTEKGKDVELRCDPISGHTALYWYRQSLGQGLEFLIYFQGNSAPDKSGLPSDRFSAERTGGSVSTLTIQRTQQEDSAVYLCASSFLTSGDNEQFFGPGTRLTVL.

The V and J genes are TRBV29-1 and TRBJ1-2; 7 bases align to TRBD1. The CDR3 extends over 16 amino acids. Trimming cost V 2 bases and J 8 bases; bases outside gene matches: 17. Germline-derived CDR1 and CDR2 are SQVTM and ANQGSEA. The CDR3 coding sequence is TGCAGCGTTGAATGGTGGGACAGCCGCTTTCAGGGCGGCTACACCTTC. Its protein is CSVEWWDSRFQGGYTF.

This sequence joins TRBV9 and TRBJ2-7, with D perhaps matching TRBD1 (6 bases). V dropped 0 bases and J dropped 6 bases, with 16 bases sitting between them. The CDR3 sequence is 15 residues long. Germline loops: CDR1 SGDLS, CDR2 YYNGEE. The CDR3 protein is CASSVGWGPTSEQYF. In nucleotides, the CDR3 is TGTGCCAGCAGCGTAGGTTGGGGGCCTACGAGCGAGCAGTACTTC.

The V call is TRBV27, the J call TRBJ2-1; 9 bases line up with TRBD1. V trimming: 1 base; J trimming: 5 bases; junction bases outside the gene matches: 3. Germline values: CDR1 MNHEY, CDR2 SMNVEV (reference sequence). The CDR3 covers 15 residues. The CDR3 DNA reads TGTGCCAGCAGTTTATATGGGACAGGGAACAATGAGCAGTTCTTC. Translating gives CASSLYGTGNNEQFF.

V and J are TRBV27 and TRBJ2-7, with 10 bases that match TRBD2. Germline CDR1 is MNHEY and CDR2 is SMNVEV (reference sequence). The V gene end was trimmed by 6 bases and the J gene end by 3 bases; junction bases not matched to a gene: 8. The CDR3 totals 15 residues. The CDR3 DNA sequence: TGTGCCAGCAGCCAAGGACTAGCGGATCACTACGAGCAGTACTTC. Amino acids: CASSQGLADHYEQYF.

V gene TRBV20-1 combines with J gene TRBJ1-2; D not certain. Trimming stripped 1 base from V and 7 bases from J, with 7 bases between. Germline V gene sequence: CDR1 DFQATT, CDR2 SNEGSKA (reference sequence). There are 11 residues in the CDR3. The CDR3 protein is CSARVPGGYTF. The CDR3 DNA reads as TGCAGTGCTAGAGTCCCCGGTGGCTACACCTTC.

The CDR3 region is CASSLAGLAANTGELFF. In DNA, the CDR3 is TGTGCCAGCAGCTTAGCGGGACTAGCGGCCAACACCGGGGAGCTGTTTTTT. The rearrangement joins TRBV7-2 to TRBJ2-2; 11 bases agree with TRBD2. The CDR3 is 17 amino acids. V shed 0 bases and J 2 bases; nucleotides not matched to a gene: 2. CDR1 is SGHTA and CDR2 is FQGNSA in the germline V gene. The whole variable domain, remainder taken from reference TRBV7-2 and TRBJ2-2, is GAGVSQSPSNKVTEKGKDVELRCDPISGHTALYWYRQSLGQGLEFLIYFQGNSAPDKSGLPSDRFSAERTGGSVSTLTIQRTQQEDSAVYLCASSLAGLAANTGELFFGEGSRLTVL.

The V call is TRBV10-3, the J call TRBJ2-7, with TRBD2 identical over 9 bases. CDR3 length: 14 amino acids. V shed 7 bases, J shed 5 bases, and the junction held 9 bases outside the gene matches. CDR1 ENHRY and CDR2 SYGVKD come from the germline V gene. The CDR3 sequence is CAIKNSGSSHEQYF. The CDR3 coding sequence is TGTGCCATCAAGAATAGCGGGAGCTCTCACGAGCAGTACTTC.

Here the CDR3 reads CASSQDRGHEQYF. CDR3 DNA: TGTGCCAGCAGTCAGGACAGGGGACACGAGCAGTACTTC. V usage is TRBV6-2 or TRBV6-3 and J usage is TRBJ2-7; 9 bases agree with TRBD1. CDR3 size: 13 residues. CDR1 MNHEY and CDR2 SVGEGT come from the germline V gene. Trimming cost V 5 bases and J 5 bases; bases outside gene matches: 4.

This clone was counted a single time. The chain uses TRBV10-1 and TRBJ2-7; D possibly corresponds to TRBD2 (6 bases). The CDR3 consists of 14 residues. Germline-derived CDR1 and CDR2 are WNHNN and SYGVQD (reference sequence). V lost 0 bases and J lost 1, with 7 bases in between. The CDR3 reads CASSESSGSYEQYF. CDR3 in DNA: TGCGCCAGCAGTGAGTCTAGCGGATCCTACGAGCAGTACTTC.

The genes are TRBV29-1 and TRBJ2-7; possibly TRBD2 for D (6 bases). V was clipped by 0 bases and J by 3 bases, with 9 bases between them. There are 13 residues in the CDR3. Germline CDR1 and CDR2: SQVTM and ANQGSEA. For the CDR3, the DNA is TGCAGCGTTGAAGAGACTAGTAACTACGAGCAGTACTTC. The encoded protein is CSVEETSNYEQYF.